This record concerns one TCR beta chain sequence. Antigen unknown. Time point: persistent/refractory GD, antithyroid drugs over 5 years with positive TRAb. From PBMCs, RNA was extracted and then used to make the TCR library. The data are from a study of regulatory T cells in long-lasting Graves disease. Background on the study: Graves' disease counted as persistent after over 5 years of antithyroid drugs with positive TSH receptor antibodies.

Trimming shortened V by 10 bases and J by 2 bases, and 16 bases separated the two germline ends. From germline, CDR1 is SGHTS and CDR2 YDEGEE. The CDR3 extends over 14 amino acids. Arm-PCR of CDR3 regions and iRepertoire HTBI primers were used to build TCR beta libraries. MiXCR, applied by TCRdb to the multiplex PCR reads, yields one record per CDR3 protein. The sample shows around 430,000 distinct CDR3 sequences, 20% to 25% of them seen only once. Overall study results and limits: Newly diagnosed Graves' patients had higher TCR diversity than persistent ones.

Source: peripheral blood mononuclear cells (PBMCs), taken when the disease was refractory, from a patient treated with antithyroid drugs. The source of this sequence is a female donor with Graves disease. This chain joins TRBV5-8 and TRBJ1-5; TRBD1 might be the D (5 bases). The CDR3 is CAAGGGKRNQPQHF. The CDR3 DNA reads TGTGCCGCCGGGGGGGGAAAGCGCAATCAGCCCCAGCATTTT. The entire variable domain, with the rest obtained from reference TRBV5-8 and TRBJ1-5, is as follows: EAGVTQSPTHLIKTRGQQATLRCSPISGHTSVYWYQQALGLGLQFLLWYDEGEERNRGNFPPRFSGRQFPNYSSELNVNALELEDSALYLCAAGGGKRNQPQHFGDGTRLSIL.